These 9 T cell receptor beta chains originate from one sample sequenced in a study of read filtering for tumor transcriptome and immune sequencing. This library used about 400 ng RNA and molecular barcoded adaptors spanning alpha/delta and beta/gamma chains. TCRdb re-analysed the reads in MiXCR, keeping a single row per CDR3 protein. The sample shows around 40,000 distinct CDR3 sequences, roughly 15% of them seen only once. The sequenced sample was a population of CD138-negative cells sorted from bone marrow. Receptors originate from a donor aged 40 or older with multiple myeloma.

This clonotype was found many times. V usage is TRBV7-9 and J usage is TRBJ2-2; D unclear. Germline V lookup: CDR1 SEHNR, CDR2 FQNEAQ (reference sequence). V shed 5 bases and J shed 8 bases, with 12 bases lying between them. The CDR3 is made up of 13 amino acids. The CDR3 region has the DNA TGTGCCAGCAGCCCAACGACTCAGGGGGAGCTGTTTTTT. Translating gives CASSPTTQGELFF.

A few counts support this clonotype. V gene TRBV7-9 combines with J gene TRBJ2-5; D is possibly TRBD2 (6 bases). The CDR3 has 16 amino acids. V was trimmed by 1 base and J by 2 bases, leaving 14 bases between them. Germline lookup yields CDR1 SEHNR and CDR2 FQNEAQ (reference sequence). The CDR3, as DNA: TGTGCCAGCAGCTTAGAAGGGACTCCCCATCAAGAGACCCAGTACTTC. This codes for CASSLEGTPHQETQYF.

Of note for this clonotype: A far larger clone differs by one base, so this is likely a read error. J is TRBJ2-3 and V is TRBV29-1, with 9 bases that match TRBD1. The end of the DNA aligns better with TRBJ2-7, so the J call may be wrong. This CDR3 comprises 12 residues. Germline CDR1 SQVTM, CDR2 ANQGSEA. The CDR3 DNA is TGCAACGTTGGGACAGGGACCAACGAGCAGTACTTC. This gives the protein CNVGTGTNEQYF.

This clonotype showed up many times. The CDR3 spells CASHHDRDSNQPQHF. Here the CDR3 DNA reads TGTGCCTCCCATCATGACAGGGATAGCAATCAGCCCCAGCATTTT. This sequence joins TRBV28 and TRBJ1-5; 7 bases line up with TRBD1. Unmatched junction bases numbered 10, after V lost 11 bases and J lost 0 bases. The CDR3 runs to 15 residues. The germline V gene has CDR1 MDHEN and CDR2 SYDVKM.

This clonotype has ten or more counts. The rearrangement joins TRBV10-3 to TRBJ2-1, with 14 positions matching TRBD2. The CDR3 length is 17 residues. The germline V gene has CDR1 ENHRY and CDR2 SYGVKD. Trimming took 7 bases from V and 6 from J; bases not matched to a gene: 11. The CDR3 bases are TGTGCCATCAAGGGGACTAGCGGGAGAGCAGGGGGCAATGAGCAGTTCTTC. This translates into CAIKGTSGRAGGNEQFF.

Comment on this clonotype: This may stem from a read error, because a much larger clone lies one nucleotide away. The chain employs TRBV20-1 and TRBJ2-3; maybe TRBD2 (6 bases). The germline V gene encodes CDR1 DFQATT and CDR2 SNEGSKA (reference sequence). This CDR3 has 15 residues. CDR3 bases: TGCAGTGCTGACCGCCCGGGGGAACGCACAGATACGCTGTATTTT. It yields the protein CSADRPGERTDTLYF.

This clonotype was counted at least ten times. This chain joins TRBV5-1 and TRBJ2-1; no clear D gene. In germline, CDR1 is SGHRS, CDR2 YFSETQ. This CDR3 has 11 amino acids. Trimming left V 4 bases short and J 4 bases short, with 3 bases between. The CDR3 DNA sequence: TGCGCCAGCAGCCTTTACAATGAGCAGTTCTTC. It is translated as CASSLYNEQFF. Full variable domain (outside the CDR3, taken from reference TRBV5-1 and TRBJ2-1): KAGVTQTPRYLIKTRGQQVTLSCSPISGHRSVSWYQQTPGQGLQFLFEYFSETQRNKGNFPGRFSGRQFSNSRSEMNVSTLELGDSALYLCASSLYNEQFFGPGTRLTVL.

This clonotype was detected a few times. A much more abundant neighbour one base away suggests this may be a read error. The rearrangement links TRBV12-3 or TRBV12-4 to TRBJ1-5; perhaps TRBD1 as D (5 bases). Trimming pared 5 bases from V and 3 bases from J, leaving 17 bases between. CDR3 length: 16 residues. In nucleotides, the CDR3 is TGTGCCAGCAGTAAATCCGGGTCAGGGAACAATCAGCCCCAGCATTTT. Protein: CASSKSGSGNNQPQHF.

This clonotype was picked up many times. The rearrangement uses TRBV19 and TRBJ2-7; 10 bases align to TRBD2. The V gene end was trimmed by 5 bases and the J gene end by 4 bases; junction bases not matched to a gene: 11. Per germline, CDR1 LNHDA and CDR2 SQIVND (reference sequence). The CDR3 is made up of 16 amino acids. The CDR3 loop reads CASSSSAGGALYEQYF. CDR3 DNA: TGTGCCAGTAGTTCGTCAGCGGGAGGGGCGTTATACGAGCAGTACTTC.